Listed here is a single T cell receptor beta chain. As yet, its antigen is unknown. The data belong to a study of regulatory T cells in long-lasting Graves disease. Study results and caveats: Small sample size may have lowered accuracy.

The time point is: newly diagnosed GD, antithyroid drugs for less than 3 months. Extracted RNA from PBMCs served as the source of the TCR library. For TCR beta, libraries came from iRepertoire HTBI primers and Arm-PCR of CDR3 regions. MiXCR was run by TCRdb on the multiplex PCR reads, yielding one entry per CDR3 protein. The profile shows around 470,000 distinct CDR3 sequences, 12% to 15% of them singletons. The sample also formed part of further work on T cells in Graves' hyperthyroidism and ophthalmopathy.

The sequencing used peripheral blood mononuclear cells (PBMCs), collected at new diagnosis, from a patient treated with antithyroid drugs. The TCR sequence derives from a woman aged 45-65 years with Graves disease.

CDR3 DNA sequence: TGTGCCTCCTTGCATTATTACAATGAGCAGTTCTTC. This sequence encodes CASLHYYNEQFF. The chain employs TRBV7-9 and TRBJ2-1; D is unclear. Trimming pared 11 bases from V and 4 bases from J, leaving 12 bases between. The CDR3 has 12 residues. Germline V gene lookup returns CDR1 SEHNR and CDR2 FQNEAQ (reference sequence).